This T cell receptor (beta chain) was identified in a study of neurological immune-mediated disorders. This clonotype was detected ten times or more. CDR1 is WSHSY, CDR2 SAAADI, per germline. Trimming took 2 bases from V and 5 from J; bases not matched to a gene: 13. This CDR3 is 17 amino acids long. 5'RACE with 10-nucleotide random UMIs produced the cDNA. Per sequencing run, 15-18 subjects together gave over 190 million TCR-beta sequences. From the 5' RACE reads, TCRdb called clonotypes with MiXCR, one entry per CDR3 protein. The sample records around 44,000 distinct CDR3 sequences, about 14% being singletons. The sorted libraries took some 1.1 million CD4+ or CD8+ T cells.

Sequenced material: CD4+ T cells from blood. The genes are TRBV10-2 and TRBJ1-1, with 8 bases lining up with TRBD1. This sequence was found in a woman aged 55-69 years with HTLV-1-associated myelopathy (HAM/TSP). CDR3 nucleotides: TGCGCCAGCAGTGAGGCTGACTACAGGGGGGATAGAACTGAAGCTTTCTTT. Residues: CASSEADYRGDRTEAFF.